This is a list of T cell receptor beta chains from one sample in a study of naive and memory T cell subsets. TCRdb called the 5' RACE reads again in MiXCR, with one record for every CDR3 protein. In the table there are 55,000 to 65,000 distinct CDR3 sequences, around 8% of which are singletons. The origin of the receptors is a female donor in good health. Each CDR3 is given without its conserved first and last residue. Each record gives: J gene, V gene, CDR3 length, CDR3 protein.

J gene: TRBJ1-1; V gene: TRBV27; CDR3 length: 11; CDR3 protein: AISRGRDTEAF
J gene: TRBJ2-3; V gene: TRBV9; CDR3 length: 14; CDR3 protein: ASSVAGTRPTDTQY
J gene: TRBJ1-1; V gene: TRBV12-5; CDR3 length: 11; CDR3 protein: ASGQGVVAEAF
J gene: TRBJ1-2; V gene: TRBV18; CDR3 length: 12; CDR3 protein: ASSPGQELYGYT
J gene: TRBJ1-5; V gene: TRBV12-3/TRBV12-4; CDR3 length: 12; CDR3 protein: ASSYLEGAQPQH
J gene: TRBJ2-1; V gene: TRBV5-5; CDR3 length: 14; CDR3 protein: ASSLYAGTGSNEQF
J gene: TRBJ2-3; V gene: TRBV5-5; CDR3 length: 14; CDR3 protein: ASIKGLTEITDTQY
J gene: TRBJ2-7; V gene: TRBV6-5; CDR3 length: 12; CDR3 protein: ASSRLAGTHEQY
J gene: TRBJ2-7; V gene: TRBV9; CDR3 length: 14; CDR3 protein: ASSPPSGRPPYEQY
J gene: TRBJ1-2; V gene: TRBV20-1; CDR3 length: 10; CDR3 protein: SAPGGGYGYT
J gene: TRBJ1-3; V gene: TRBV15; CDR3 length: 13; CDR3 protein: ATSRDKNSGNTIY
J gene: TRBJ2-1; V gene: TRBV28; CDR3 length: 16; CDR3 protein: ASHTGLAGVRSYNEQF
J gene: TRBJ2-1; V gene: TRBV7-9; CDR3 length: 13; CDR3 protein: ASSLAWRSYNEQF
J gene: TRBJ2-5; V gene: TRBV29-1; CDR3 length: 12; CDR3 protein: SVEEGQGLETQY
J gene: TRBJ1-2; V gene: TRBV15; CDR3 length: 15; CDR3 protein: ATSDESTGTVVYGYT
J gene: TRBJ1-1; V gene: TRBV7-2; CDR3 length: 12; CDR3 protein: ASSLALGVSEAF
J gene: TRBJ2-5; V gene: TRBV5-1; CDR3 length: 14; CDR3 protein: ASSLADLARGETQY
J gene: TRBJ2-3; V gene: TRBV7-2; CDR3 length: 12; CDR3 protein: ASHQGASTDTQY
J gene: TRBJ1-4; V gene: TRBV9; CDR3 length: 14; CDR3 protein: ASSPGTVATNEKLF
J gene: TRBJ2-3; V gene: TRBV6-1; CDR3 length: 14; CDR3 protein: AIQAASGRWRDTQY
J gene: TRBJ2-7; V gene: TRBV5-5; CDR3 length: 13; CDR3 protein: ASSPAVPANYEQY
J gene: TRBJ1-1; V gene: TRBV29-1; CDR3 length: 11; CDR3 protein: SAMTGEYTEAF
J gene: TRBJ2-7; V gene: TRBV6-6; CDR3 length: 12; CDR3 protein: ASSYSASSYEQY
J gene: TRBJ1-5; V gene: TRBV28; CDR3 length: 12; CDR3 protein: ASTFSYYNQPQH
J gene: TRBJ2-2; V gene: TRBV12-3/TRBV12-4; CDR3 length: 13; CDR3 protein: ASSPGTGHTGELF
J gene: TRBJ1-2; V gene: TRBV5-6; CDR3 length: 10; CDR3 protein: ASSIDNYGYT
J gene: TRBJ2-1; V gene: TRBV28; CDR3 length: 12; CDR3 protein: ASARDRAYNEQF
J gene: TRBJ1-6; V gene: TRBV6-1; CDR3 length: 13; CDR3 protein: ASREAAYRPSPLH
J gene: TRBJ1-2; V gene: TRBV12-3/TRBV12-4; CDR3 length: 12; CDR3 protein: ASRPTGTVNGYT
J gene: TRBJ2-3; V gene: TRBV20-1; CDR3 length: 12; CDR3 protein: SAMDPRSTDTQY
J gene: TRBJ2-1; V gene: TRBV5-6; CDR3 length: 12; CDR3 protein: ASSSDIYANEQF
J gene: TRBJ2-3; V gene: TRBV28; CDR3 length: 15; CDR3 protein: ASSLLASGTMPDTQY
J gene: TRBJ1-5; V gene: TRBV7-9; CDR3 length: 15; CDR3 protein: ASSLAAGTGGRQPQH
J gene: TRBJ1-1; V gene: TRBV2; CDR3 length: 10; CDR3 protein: AGARGRTEAF
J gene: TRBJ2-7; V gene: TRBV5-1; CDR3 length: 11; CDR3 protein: ASSLRGTGEQY
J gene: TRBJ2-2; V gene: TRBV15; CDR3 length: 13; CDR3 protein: ATSRDSVVTGELF
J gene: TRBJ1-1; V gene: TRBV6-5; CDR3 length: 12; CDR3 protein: ASSSYRGNTEAF
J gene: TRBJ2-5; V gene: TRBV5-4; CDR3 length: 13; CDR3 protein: ASSPKDPAGETQY
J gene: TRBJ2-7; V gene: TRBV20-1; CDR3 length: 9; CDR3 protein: STFQGNEQY
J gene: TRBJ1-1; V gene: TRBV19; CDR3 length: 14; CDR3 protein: ASSMGATGLNTEAF
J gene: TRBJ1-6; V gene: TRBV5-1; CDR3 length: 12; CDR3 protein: ASSLRRYNSPLH
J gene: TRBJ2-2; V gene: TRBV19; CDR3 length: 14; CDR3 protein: ASSIKVGGGTGELF
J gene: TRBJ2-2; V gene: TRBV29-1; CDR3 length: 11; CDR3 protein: SVEADNTGELF
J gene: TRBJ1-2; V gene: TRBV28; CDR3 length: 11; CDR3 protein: ASSRTTNYGYT
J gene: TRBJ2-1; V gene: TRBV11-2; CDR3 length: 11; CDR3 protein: ASSPGLQVEQF
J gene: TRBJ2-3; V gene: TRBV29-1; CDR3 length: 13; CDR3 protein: SVGLERGSTDTQY